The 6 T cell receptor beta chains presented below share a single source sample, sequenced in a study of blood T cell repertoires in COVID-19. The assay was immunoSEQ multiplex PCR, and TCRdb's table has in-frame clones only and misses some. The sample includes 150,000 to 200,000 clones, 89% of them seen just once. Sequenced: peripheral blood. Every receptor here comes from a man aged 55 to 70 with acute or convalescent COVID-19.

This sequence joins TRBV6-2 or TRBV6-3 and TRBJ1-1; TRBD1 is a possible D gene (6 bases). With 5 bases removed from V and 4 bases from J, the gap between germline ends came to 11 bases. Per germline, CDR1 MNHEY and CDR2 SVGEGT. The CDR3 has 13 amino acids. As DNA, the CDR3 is TGTGCCAGCAGTCTTCAGGGGTCCACTGAAGCTTTCTTT. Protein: CASSLQGSTEAFF.

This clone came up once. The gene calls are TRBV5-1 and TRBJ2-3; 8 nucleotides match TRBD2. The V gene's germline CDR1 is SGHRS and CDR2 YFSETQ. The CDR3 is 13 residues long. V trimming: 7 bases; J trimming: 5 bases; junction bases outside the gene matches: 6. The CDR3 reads CASLGGAQDTQYF. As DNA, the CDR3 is TGCGCCAGCCTCGGGGGGGCCCAAGATACGCAGTATTTT.

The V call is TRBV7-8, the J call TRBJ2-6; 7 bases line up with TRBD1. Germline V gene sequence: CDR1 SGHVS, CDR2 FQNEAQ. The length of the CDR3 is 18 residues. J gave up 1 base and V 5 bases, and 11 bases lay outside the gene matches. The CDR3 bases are TGTGCCAGCAGCCAAAAACAGGGGATGACATCTGGGGCCAACGTCCTGACTTTC. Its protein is CASSQKQGMTSGANVLTF.

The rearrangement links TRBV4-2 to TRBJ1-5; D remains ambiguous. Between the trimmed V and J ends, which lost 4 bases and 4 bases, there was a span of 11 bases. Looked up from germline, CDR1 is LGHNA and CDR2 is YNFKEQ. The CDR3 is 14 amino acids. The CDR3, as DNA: TGTGCCAGCAGCCCCCCGGAGGTGAATCAGCCCCAGCATTTT. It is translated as CASSPPEVNQPQHF.

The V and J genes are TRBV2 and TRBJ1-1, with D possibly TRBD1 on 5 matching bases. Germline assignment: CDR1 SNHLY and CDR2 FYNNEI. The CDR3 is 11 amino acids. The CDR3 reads CGRQLNTEAFF. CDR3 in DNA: TGTGGCAGACAGCTAAACACTGAAGCTTTCTTT.

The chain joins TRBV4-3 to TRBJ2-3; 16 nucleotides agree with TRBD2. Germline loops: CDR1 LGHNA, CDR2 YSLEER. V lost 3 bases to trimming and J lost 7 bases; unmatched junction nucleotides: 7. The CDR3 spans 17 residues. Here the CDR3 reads CASSHGTSGGEPHTQYF. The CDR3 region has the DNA TGCGCCAGCAGCCACGGGACTAGCGGGGGGGAACCACATACGCAGTATTTT.